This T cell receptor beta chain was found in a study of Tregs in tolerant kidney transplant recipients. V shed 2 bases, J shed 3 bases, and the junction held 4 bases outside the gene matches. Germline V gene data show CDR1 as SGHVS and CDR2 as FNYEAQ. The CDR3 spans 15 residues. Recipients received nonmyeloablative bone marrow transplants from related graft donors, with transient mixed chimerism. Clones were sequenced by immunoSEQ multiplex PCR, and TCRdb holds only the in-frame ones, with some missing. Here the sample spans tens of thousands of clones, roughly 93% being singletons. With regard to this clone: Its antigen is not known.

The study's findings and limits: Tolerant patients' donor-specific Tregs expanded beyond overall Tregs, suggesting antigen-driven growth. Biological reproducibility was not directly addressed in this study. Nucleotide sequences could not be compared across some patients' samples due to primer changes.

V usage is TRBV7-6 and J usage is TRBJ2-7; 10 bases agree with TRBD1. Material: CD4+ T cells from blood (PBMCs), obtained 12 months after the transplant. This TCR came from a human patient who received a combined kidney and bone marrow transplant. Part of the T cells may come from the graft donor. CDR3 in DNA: TGTGCCAGCAGCTTATTGGGACAGGGGTTCTACGAGCAGTACTTC. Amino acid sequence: CASSLLGQGFYEQYF.